The entry that follows covers one T cell receptor (beta chain) sequence. These data come from a study of T-cell reconstitution after alpha-beta-depleted transplantation in children. Preparing the TCRbeta library involved the use of unique molecular identifiers. TCRdb reanalysed the PCR reads using MiXCR and keeps one entry per CDR3 protein. The sample holds about 400,000 distinct CDR3 sequences, 13% seen once. CDR1 is MNHEY and CDR2 is SVGEGT in the germline V gene. The V gene end was trimmed by 2 bases and the J gene end by 2 bases; junction bases not matched to a gene: 0. The CDR3 spans 13 residues.

Material: PBMCs, obtained from the stem cell graft. The sequence derives from a human donor who donated a stem cell graft to a child with Fanconi anemia. The chain combines TRBV6-2 or TRBV6-3 with TRBJ2-7; 7 bases map to TRBD1. The CDR3 region is CASSYDRAYEQYF. CDR3 bases: TGTGCCAGCAGTTACGACAGGGCCTACGAGCAGTACTTC.